The next 11 T cell receptor beta chains were all read from a single sample in a study of CD8 T cells in ankylosing spondylitis. Notes on the study in general: Fewer than ten highly homologous variants made up a TCR beta motif that seemed to typify ankylosing spondylitis blood.

The antigens of these receptors remain unknown. TCRdb itself ran the 5' RACE reads through MiXCR, one entry per CDR3 protein. The sample contains 130,000 or so distinct CDR3 sequences, 15% to 20% of which appear only once. The sequencing input was blood, either unsorted or a sorted T cell fraction (not recorded which). These receptors came from a male donor with ankylosing spondylitis.

This chain uses TRBV7-9 with TRBJ2-1; D uncertain. The CDR3 loop spans 15 amino acids. Germline V gene sequence: CDR1 SEHNR, CDR2 FQNEAQ (reference sequence). Trimming took off 2 bases at V and 5 bases at J, with 13 bases between the two ends. In DNA, the CDR3 is TGTGCCAGCAGCTTACCAGAAAGAAGTCACAATGAGCAGTTCTTC. Translating gives CASSLPERSHNEQFF. The whole variable domain, remainder taken from reference TRBV7-9 and TRBJ2-1, is DTGVSQNPRHKITKRGQNVTFRCDPISEHNRLYWYRQTLGQGPEFLTYFQNEAQLEKSRLLSDRFSAERPKGSFSTLEIQRTEQGDSAMYLCASSLPERSHNEQFFGPGTRLTVL.

This rearrangement joins TRBV4-1 to TRBJ2-1; D is unresolved. CDR3 size: 15 residues. The V gene lost 2 bases and the J gene lost 3 bases, with 11 bases spanning the gap. In germline, CDR1 is MGHRA, CDR2 YSYEKL. CDR3 DNA sequence: TGCGCCAGCAGCCAAACCCCTGGCCTCTACAATGAGCAGTTCTTC. Amino acid sequence: CASSQTPGLYNEQFF.

This clonotype has a handful of counts. V usage is TRBV9 and J usage is TRBJ2-1; the match to TRBD1 covers 7 bases. Trimming cost V 2 bases and J 1 base; bases outside gene matches: 6. CDR1 is SGDLS and CDR2 is YYNGEE in the germline V gene. The CDR3 covers 16 residues. CDR3 sequence (DNA): TGTGCCAGCAGCGTCCGACAGGGTGGTTCCTACAATGAGCAGTTCTTC. Encoded protein: CASSVRQGGSYNEQFF.

CDR3 in DNA: TGCAGTGCTAGAGAGACTTCGGGACTAGCGGGACAGCAGTTCTTC. Encoded protein: CSARETSGLAGQQFF. The chain employs TRBV20-1 and TRBJ2-1, with 13 bases aligning to TRBD2. Germline lookup yields CDR1 DFQATT and CDR2 SNEGSKA (reference sequence). The trim removed 0 bases at V and 11 bases at J, leaving 7 bases unmatched. The length of the CDR3 is 15 residues.

The chain links TRBV7-3 to TRBJ2-1; TRBD1 might be the D (5 bases). The V and J ends lost 4 bases and 2 bases respectively, with 15 bases between them. The CDR3 loop spans 16 amino acids. Germline CDR1 is SGHTA and CDR2 is FQGTGA. Here the CDR3 reads CASSWGTGPTYNEQFF. The CDR3 DNA follows: TGTGCCAGCAGCTGGGGCACCGGGCCAACCTACAATGAGCAGTTCTTC. The full variable domain, rest sourced from reference TRBV7-3 and TRBJ2-1, is GAGVSQTPSNKVTEKGKYVELRCDPISGHTALYWYRQSLGQGPEFLIYFQGTGAADDSGLPNDRFFAVRPEGSVSTLKIQRTERGDSAVYLCASSWGTGPTYNEQFFGPGTRLTVL.

The rearrangement joins TRBV6-1 to TRBJ1-1; no reliable D call. In germline, CDR1 is MNHNS, CDR2 SASEGT. Trimming cost V 6 bases and J 1 base, with 9 bases left between them. This CDR3 region has 13 residues. The CDR3 region is CASREIPNTEAFF. Written as DNA, the CDR3 is TGTGCCAGCAGGGAGATTCCGAACACTGAAGCTTTCTTT.

For this clonotype: This may arise from a read error, as a much more abundant clone is one base away. This rearrangement joins TRBV7-9 to TRBJ2-1, with TRBD2 identical over 7 bases. Trimming removed 4 bases from V and 2 bases from J; junction bases left unmatched: 2. CDR3 length: 14 residues. Germline V gives CDR1 SEHNR, CDR2 FQNEAQ (reference sequence). Here the CDR3 reads CASSSGTTYNEQFF. CDR3 DNA sequence: TGTGCCAGCAGCTCCGGGACTACCTACAATGAGCAGTTCTTC.

This clonotype was recorded a few times. The chain links TRBV12-3 or TRBV12-4 to TRBJ1-5; tentatively, D is TRBD1 (5 bases). The CDR3 is 15 residues long. V lost 6 bases and J lost 7, with 19 bases in between. The CDR3 spells CASSPNRGPRQPQHF. Written as DNA, the CDR3 is TGTGCCAGCAGCCCTAATAGGGGACCGAGGCAGCCCCAGCATTTT.

The CDR3 DNA reads as TGTGCCATCAGTGAGGAAGGGAACTATGGCTACACCTTC. This gives the protein CAISEEGNYGYTF. The chain uses TRBV10-3 and TRBJ1-2; D not resolved. The ends were cut back, 2 bases at V and 2 bases at J, with 6 bases in the middle. The V gene's germline CDR1 is ENHRY and CDR2 SYGVKD. The CDR3 sequence is 13 residues long.

The chain uses TRBV24-1 and TRBJ2-1; 8 bases map to TRBD1. CDR1 KGHDR and CDR2 SFDVKD come from the germline V gene. There are 16 residues in the CDR3. J lost 8 bases, V lost 0 bases, and 8 bases had no gene match. The CDR3 region has the DNA TGTGCCACCAGTGATTTGCACCAGGGGGCGCGGGATGAGCAGTTCTTC. Protein: CATSDLHQGARDEQFF.

This clonotype has only a few counts. The CDR3: CATSEGVRASGYSTDTQYF. In nucleotides, the CDR3 is TGTGCCACCAGTGAAGGGGTTCGGGCTAGCGGGTATAGCACAGATACGCAGTATTTT. V and J are TRBV24-1 and TRBJ2-3; 8 positions match TRBD2. The junction had 14 bases not matched to a gene; V was cut back by 4 bases and J by 0 bases. Germline CDR1 reads KGHDR; CDR2 reads SFDVKD. CDR3 size: 19 residues.